The 24 T cell receptor beta chains below were found in one sample sequenced in a study of cytomegalovirus exposure and HLA in healthy donors. Method: immunoSEQ multiplex PCR; TCRdb's copy keeps in-frame clones and lacks some. The repertoire holds 150,000 to 200,000 clones, with 88% as singletons. Sequencing input: PBMCs. The source is a man younger than 30 in good health and CMV-seronegative.

This clone was seen just once. This CDR3 is CASSIIAGGDTDTQYF. The CDR3 bases are TGTGCCAGCAGCATAATAGCGGGAGGAGACACAGATACGCAGTATTTT. The V call is TRBV13, the J call TRBJ2-3; 10 bases line up with TRBD2. V was clipped by 5 bases and J by 2 bases; unmatched bases: 7. CDR3 length: 16 residues. Germline loops: CDR1 PRHDT, CDR2 FYEKMQ (reference sequence).

The chain carries TRBV7-2 and TRBJ2-7, with 8 bases fitting TRBD2. This CDR3 is built from 15 residues. The germline gives CDR1 SGHTA, CDR2 FQGNSA. V was clipped by 5 bases and J by 3 bases; unmatched bases: 9. The DNA of the CDR3 is TGTGCCAGCAGCCCGGACGGGGGGGGTAGCTACGAGCAGTACGTC. It translates to CASSPDGGGSYEQYV.

V gene TRBV27 combines with J gene TRBJ1-4; D perhaps matches TRBD1 (6 bases). This CDR3 spans 16 amino acids. Looked up from germline, CDR1 is MNHEY and CDR2 is SMNVEV (reference sequence). The V end was cut by 10 bases, the J end by 1 base, with 19 bases between. The CDR3 spells CAISLDSGKTNEKLFF. The CDR3 DNA reads TGTGCCATCTCACTGGACAGCGGAAAAACTAATGAAAAACTGTTTTTT.

This clone came up once. V usage is TRBV27 and J usage is TRBJ1-4; 10 nucleotides agree with TRBD1. CDR1 is MNHEY and CDR2 is SMNVEV in the germline V gene (reference sequence). Unmatched junction bases numbered 7, after V lost 4 bases and J lost 8 bases. The CDR3 totals 15 residues. The CDR3 DNA sequence: TGTGCCAGCAGTTCCGCCGGGACAGGGGAGGAAAAACTGTTTTTT. Amino acids: CASSSAGTGEEKLFF.

This chain links TRBV13 with TRBJ1-1; possible D gene TRBD1, 5 bases. V lost 5 bases to trimming and J lost 4 bases, with 8 bases between them. Germline-derived CDR1 and CDR2 are PRHDT and FYEKMQ (reference sequence). This CDR3 contains 12 residues. The CDR3 DNA sequence: TGTGCCAGCAGCGAAAGGGGCACTGAAGCTTTCTTT. This gives the protein CASSERGTEAFF.

This clone was detected once. The chain carries TRBV6-5 and TRBJ2-1, with a tentative D call TRBD1 (6 bases). The length of the CDR3 is 15 residues. V lost 2 bases and J lost 7, with 15 bases in between. CDR1 and CDR2 from the germline V gene are MNHEY and SVGAGI. The DNA of the CDR3 is TGTGCCAGCAGTTACGCCTCAGGGGAAGAAAATGAGCAGTTCTTC. This codes for CASSYASGEENEQFF.

The sample holds many counts of this clone. This sample also contains other DNA sequences that code for the same CDR3. The chain links TRBV2 to TRBJ2-7; 10 bases align to TRBD1. V lost 4 bases and J lost 6; bases outside the gene matches: 0. The CDR3 spans 12 residues. Germline CDR1 reads SNHLY; CDR2 reads FYNNEI. This chain's CDR3 is CASSGQGAEQYF. The CDR3 region has the DNA TGTGCCAGCAGTGGACAGGGGGCCGAGCAGTACTTC.

V and J are TRBV28 and TRBJ2-1, with D possibly matching TRBD1 (7 bases). Germline values: CDR1 MDHEN, CDR2 SYDVKM. The CDR3 has 13 amino acids. V was cut by 7 bases and J by 6 bases, with 13 bases left in between. The CDR3 loop reads CASTNRGLNEQFF. The CDR3 DNA reads TGTGCCAGCACTAACAGGGGACTCAATGAGCAGTTCTTC.

V is TRBV7-2 and J is TRBJ2-3; TRBD2 aligns across 9 bases. The CDR3 spans 16 residues. Germline trimming cut 4 bases from V and 3 bases from J; bases unmatched to any gene: 8. Germline CDR1 reads SGHTA; CDR2 reads FQGNSA. DNA of the CDR3: TGTGCCAGCAGCTGGATAGGCGGGGGGGGTACAGATACGCAGTATTTT. Its protein is CASSWIGGGGTDTQYF.

J is TRBJ2-7 and V is TRBV2; 10 bases are a match to TRBD2. Trimming took 11 bases from V and 4 from J; bases not matched to a gene: 5. Germline V gives CDR1 SNHLY, CDR2 FYNNEI. The CDR3 consists of 12 residues. CDR3 sequence: CAGLAEGYEQYF. CDR3 sequence (DNA): TGTGCCGGACTAGCGGAGGGGTACGAGCAGTACTTC. The full variable domain, completed using reference TRBV2 and TRBJ2-7, is EPEVTQTPSHQVTQMGQEVILRCVPISNHLYFYWYRQILGQKVEFLVSFYNNEISEKSEIFDDQFSVERPDGSNFTLKIRSTKLEDSAMYFCAGLAEGYEQYFGPGTRLTVT.

The chain uses TRBV19 and TRBJ1-1; D unclear. Germline V gene lookup returns CDR1 LNHDA and CDR2 SQIVND (reference sequence). V was cut by 3 bases and J by 1 base, with 9 bases left in between. The CDR3 runs to 14 residues. The CDR3 here is CASSIAAGNTEAFF. CDR3 DNA sequence: TGTGCCAGTAGTATCGCGGCGGGGAACACTGAAGCTTTCTTT.

This rearrangement joins TRBV27 to TRBJ2-5; the D gene is possibly TRBD1 (6 bases). The V end lost 6 bases, the J end lost 2 bases, and 13 bases lay between the germline ends. This CDR3 region has 14 residues. CDR1 and CDR2 (germline): MNHEY, SMNVEV (reference sequence). This CDR3 is CASRHAGVQETQYF. In nucleotides, the CDR3 is TGTGCCAGCAGACACGCAGGGGTTCAAGAGACCCAGTACTTC.

This clone was observed a few times. The V call is TRBV19, the J call TRBJ2-2; tentative D call: TRBD1 (6 bases). Germline CDR1 is LNHDA and CDR2 is SQIVND (reference sequence). V dropped 6 bases and J dropped 5 bases, with 16 bases sitting between them. There are 15 residues in the CDR3. This CDR3 reads CASSQRTDRTGELFF. CDR3 coding DNA: TGTGCCAGTAGCCAACGGACAGATAGAACCGGGGAGCTGTTTTTT.

This clone was picked up one time. The chain recombines TRBV5-1 with TRBJ1-1; 7 bases are shared with TRBD1. The CDR3 length is 17 residues. The germline gives CDR1 SGHRS, CDR2 YFSETQ. The V segment lost 0 bases and the J segment 0 bases; nucleotides outside the gene matches: 8. DNA for the CDR3: TGCGCCAGCAGCTTGGGTAGTACAGGGGCATTGAACACTGAAGCTTTCTTT. The encoded protein is CASSLGSTGALNTEAFF.

The V and J genes are TRBV10-3 and TRBJ2-7; D ambiguous. This CDR3 is built from 14 residues. V was cut by 0 bases and J by 1 base, with 7 bases left in between. From germline, CDR1 is ENHRY and CDR2 SYGVKD. Written as DNA, the CDR3 is TGTGCCATCAGTGAGTCAACGCAGTCCTACGAGCAGTACTTC. This codes for CAISESTQSYEQYF.

This clone was recorded once. The chain uses TRBV7-6 and TRBJ2-5, with 8 positions matching TRBD1. With V trimmed by 1 base and J by 4 bases, 8 bases remained unmatched. CDR3 length: 16 residues. Per germline, CDR1 SGHVS and CDR2 FNYEAQ. The DNA for the CDR3 is TGTGCCAGCAGCTTAGGTGGCAGGGGGCGGCGAGAGACCCAGTACTTC. It codes for CASSLGGRGRRETQYF.

The gene calls are TRBV19 and TRBJ1-2; 8 bases fit TRBD1. V trimming: 1 base; J trimming: 2 bases; junction bases outside the gene matches: 3. The CDR3 length is 15 residues. CDR1 is LNHDA and CDR2 is SQIVND in the germline V gene (reference sequence). CDR3 DNA sequence: TGTGCCAGTAGTATAGGACAGGGGAGGAACTATGGCTACACCTTC. It codes for CASSIGQGRNYGYTF.

In the case of this clone: One junction end does not reproduce the germline sequence, and a read error may be involved. CDR3 in amino acids: CASSLAAGDDFF. CDR3 sequence (DNA): TGTGCCAGCAGTTTGGCGGCGGGAGACGACTTTTTT. The J gene is TRBJ2-3, the V gene TRBV28, with 7 bases identical to TRBD2. CDR1 and CDR2 from the germline V gene are MDHEN and SYDVKM. The CDR3 runs to 12 residues.

By proportion, this clone is medium-sized. The V gene is TRBV10-1, the J gene TRBJ1-2; D uncertain. V was trimmed by 6 bases and J by 4 bases, leaving 12 bases between them. This CDR3 has 13 residues. The V gene's germline CDR1 is WNHNN and CDR2 SYGVQD (reference sequence). The CDR3 bases are TGCGCCAGCAGCCCGTACTCCGGCTATGGCTACACCTTC. Its protein product is CASSPYSGYGYTF.

The gene calls are TRBV6-4 and TRBJ2-3; TRBD1 aligns across 9 bases. V shed 0 bases and J 4 bases; nucleotides not matched to a gene: 2. CDR3 length: 15 amino acids. Germline CDR1 reads MRHNA; CDR2 reads SNTAGT. This CDR3 reads CASSDSRTGADTQYF. The CDR3 DNA sequence: TGTGCCAGCAGTGACTCGCGGACAGGGGCAGATACGCAGTATTTT.

The chain uses TRBV5-1 and TRBJ2-2, with 11 bases fitting TRBD2. The germline V gene has CDR1 SGHRS and CDR2 YFSETQ. The CDR3 length is 16 residues. V dropped 3 bases and J dropped 8; count of bases not matched to a gene: 9. For the CDR3, the DNA is TGCGCCAGCAGCTATAGCGGGAGGGCCTCTGTGGGGGAGCTGTTTTTT. This codes for CASSYSGRASVGELFF.

V usage is TRBV18 and J usage is TRBJ1-1; unclear D gene. V lost 6 bases and J 3 bases, leaving 8 bases between the germline ends. CDR3 length: 12 residues. CDR1 and CDR2 from the germline V gene are KGHSH and LQKENI. The CDR3 nucleotides are TGTGCCAGCTCCTTATCGGACACTGAAGCTTTCTTT. This codes for CASSLSDTEAFF.

The genes are TRBV28 and TRBJ2-7; tentatively, D is TRBD2 (6 bases). Germline assignment: CDR1 MDHEN and CDR2 SYDVKM. This CDR3 contains 16 residues. The germline V and J ends were trimmed by 5 bases and 2 bases, with 19 bases remaining between them. CDR3 bases: TGTGCCAGCAGTCAGGGCAGGTTGGAGCGGGCCTACGAGCAGTACTTC. This gives the protein CASSQGRLERAYEQYF. Looking up the rest from reference TRBV28 and TRBJ2-7 gives the full variable domain: DVKVTQSSRYLVKRTGEKVFLECVQDMDHENMFWYRQDPGLGLRLIYFSYDVKMKEKGDIPEGYSVSREKKERFSLILESASTNQTSMYLCASSQGRLERAYEQYFGPGTRLTVT.

This chain connects TRBV5-4 to TRBJ2-2; TRBD1 matches at 8 bases. The CDR3 covers 16 residues. V lost 4 bases and J lost 0; bases outside the gene matches: 5. Germline-derived CDR1 and CDR2 are SGHNT and YYREEE (reference sequence). CDR3 nucleotides: TGTGCCAGCAGCGTGGACAGGGTCGCGAACACCGGGGAGCTGTTTTTT. Translation gives CASSVDRVANTGELFF.